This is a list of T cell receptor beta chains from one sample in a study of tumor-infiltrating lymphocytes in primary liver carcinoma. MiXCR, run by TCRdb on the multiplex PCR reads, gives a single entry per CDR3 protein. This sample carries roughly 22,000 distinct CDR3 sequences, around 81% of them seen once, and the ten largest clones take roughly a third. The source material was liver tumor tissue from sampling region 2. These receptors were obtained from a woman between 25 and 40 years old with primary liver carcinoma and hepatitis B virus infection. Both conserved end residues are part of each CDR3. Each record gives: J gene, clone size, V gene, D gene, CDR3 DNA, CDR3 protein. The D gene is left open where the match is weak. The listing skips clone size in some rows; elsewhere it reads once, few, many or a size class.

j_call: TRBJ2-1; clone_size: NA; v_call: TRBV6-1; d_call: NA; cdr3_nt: TGTACCAGCAGTGAATTTGGTGGGGGTGAACGGGAGCAGTTCTTC; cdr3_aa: CTSSEFGGGEREQFF
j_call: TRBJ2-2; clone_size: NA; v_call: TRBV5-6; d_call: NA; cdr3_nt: TGTGCCATCAGTTTGGCAGCCGGAGTCACCGGGGAGCTGTTTTTT; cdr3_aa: CAISLAAGVTGELFF
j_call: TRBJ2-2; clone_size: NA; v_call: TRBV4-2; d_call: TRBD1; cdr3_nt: TGTACCAGCAGCCAAGTATTTTCCGGACAGGAACCAACAAAGAACACCGGGGAGCTGTTTTTT; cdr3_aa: CTSSQVFSGQEPTKNTGELFF
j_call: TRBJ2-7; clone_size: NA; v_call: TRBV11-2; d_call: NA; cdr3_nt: TGTGCCAGCAGCCTCGTCGGGACTCTACCCTACAAGCAGTACTTC; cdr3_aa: CASSLVGTLPYKQYF
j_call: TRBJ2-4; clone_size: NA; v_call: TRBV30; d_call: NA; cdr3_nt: TGTGCCTGGAATGGTGGGGTTCTAGCCAAAGACATTCAGTACTTC; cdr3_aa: CAWNGGVLAKDIQYF
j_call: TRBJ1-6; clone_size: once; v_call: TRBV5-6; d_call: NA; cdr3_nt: TGTGCCAGGAGCACGGTAGCACTGGGGTCACCCCTCCACTTT; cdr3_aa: CARSTVALGSPLHF
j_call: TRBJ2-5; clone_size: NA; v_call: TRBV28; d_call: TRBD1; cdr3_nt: TGTGCCAGCAGTTTATGGAGACAGGGGGTCAGAGACACCCAGTACTTC; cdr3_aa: CASSLWRQGVRDTQYF
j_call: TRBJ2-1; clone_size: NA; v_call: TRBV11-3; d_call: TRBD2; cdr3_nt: TGTGCCAGCAGCCGACTTGCGCGGGGGGCGTATGAGCAGTTCTTC; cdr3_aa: CASSRLARGAYEQFF
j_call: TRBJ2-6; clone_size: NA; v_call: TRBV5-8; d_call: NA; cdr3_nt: TGTGCCAGCACCATGACGGGCTTCTCTGGGACCAACATCCTGACTTTC; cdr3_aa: CASTMTGFSGTNILTF
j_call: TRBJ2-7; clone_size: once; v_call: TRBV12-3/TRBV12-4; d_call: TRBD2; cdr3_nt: TGTACCAGCAGCCTGTCCGGGACTAGCGGACTCGAGCAGTACTTC; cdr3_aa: CTSSLSGTSGLEQYF
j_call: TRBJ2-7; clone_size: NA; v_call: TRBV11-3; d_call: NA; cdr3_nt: TGTGCCAGCAGGTTAGACCGGGACCTCTCCTACGGCCAGTACTTC; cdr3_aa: CASRLDRDLSYGQYF
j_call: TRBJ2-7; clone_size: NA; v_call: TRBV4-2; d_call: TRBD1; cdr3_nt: TGTGCCAGCGACCAGGAACACCTAGGACAGGGGGGACCGGGCGAGCAGTACTTC; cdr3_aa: CASDQEHLGQGGPGEQYF
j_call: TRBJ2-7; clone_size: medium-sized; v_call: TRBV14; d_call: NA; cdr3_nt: TGTGCCAGCAGCACGCGGACCCTTATCTACGAGCAGTACTTC; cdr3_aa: CASSTRTLIYEQYF
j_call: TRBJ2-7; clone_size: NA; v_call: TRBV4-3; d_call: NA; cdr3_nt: TGCGCCAGCAGCCAAGACTATCCAGGGTCCTACGAACAGTACTTC; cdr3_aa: CASSQDYPGSYEQYF
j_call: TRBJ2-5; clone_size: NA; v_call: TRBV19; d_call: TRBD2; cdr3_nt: TGTGCCAGTAGTATAAGGAGCGGGAGAGGTGAGACCCAGTACTTC; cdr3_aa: CASSIRSGRGETQYF
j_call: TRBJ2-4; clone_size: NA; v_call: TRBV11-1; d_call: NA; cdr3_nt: TGTGCCAGTAGCTTAACCGGGACATGTTATGGCATTCAGTACTTC; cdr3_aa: CASSLTGTCYGIQYF
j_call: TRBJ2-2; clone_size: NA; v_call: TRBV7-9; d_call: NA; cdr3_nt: TGTGCCAACAGCTCACTTGGGAGAAACACCAGGGAGCTGTTTTTT; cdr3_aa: CANSSLGRNTRELFF
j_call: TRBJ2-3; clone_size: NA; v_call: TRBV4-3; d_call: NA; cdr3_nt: TGCACCAGCAGTCAAGATGTAGGGACACCTATACTCACAGATACGCAGTATTTT; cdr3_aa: CTSSQDVGTPILTDTQYF
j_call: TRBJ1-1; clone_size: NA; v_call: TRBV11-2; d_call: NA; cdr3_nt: TGTGCCAACAGCGCTCGGGATAAGGGGCGCAAGAGGTGGAGTAACACTGAAGCTTTCTTT; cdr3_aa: CANSARDKGRKRWSNTEAFF
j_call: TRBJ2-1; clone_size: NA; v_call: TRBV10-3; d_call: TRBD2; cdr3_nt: TGTGCCATCAAGGGAGACGCTAGCGGGAGAAGTGTCGATGAGCAGTTCTTC; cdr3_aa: CAIKGDASGRSVDEQFF
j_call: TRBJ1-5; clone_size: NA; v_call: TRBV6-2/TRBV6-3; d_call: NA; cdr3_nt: TGTATCAGCAGTCACCGGAACAATCAGCCCCAGCATTTT; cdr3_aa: CISSHRNNQPQHF
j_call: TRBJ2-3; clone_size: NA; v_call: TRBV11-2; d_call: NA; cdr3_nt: TGTGCCGGCAGCTTAGTAGCGAGAAGCACAGACATGCAGTATTTT; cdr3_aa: CAGSLVARSTDMQYF
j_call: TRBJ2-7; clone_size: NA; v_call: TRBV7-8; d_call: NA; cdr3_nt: TGTGCCAGCAGTTACCGGGACCCAGGACGCTACGAGCAGTACTTC; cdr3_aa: CASSYRDPGRYEQYF